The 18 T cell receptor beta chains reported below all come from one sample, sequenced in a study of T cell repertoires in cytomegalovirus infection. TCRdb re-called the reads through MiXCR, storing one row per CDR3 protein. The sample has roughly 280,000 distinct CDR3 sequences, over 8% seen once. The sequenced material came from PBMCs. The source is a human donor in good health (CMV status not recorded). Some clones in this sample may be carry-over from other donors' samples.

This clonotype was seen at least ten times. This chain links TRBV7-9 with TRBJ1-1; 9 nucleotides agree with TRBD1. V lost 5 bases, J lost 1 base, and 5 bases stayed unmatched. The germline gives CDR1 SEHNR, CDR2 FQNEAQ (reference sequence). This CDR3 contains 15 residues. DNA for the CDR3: TGTGCCAGCAGCACAGGGGGCTTGGAGAACACTGAAGCTTTCTTT. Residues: CASSTGGLENTEAFF.

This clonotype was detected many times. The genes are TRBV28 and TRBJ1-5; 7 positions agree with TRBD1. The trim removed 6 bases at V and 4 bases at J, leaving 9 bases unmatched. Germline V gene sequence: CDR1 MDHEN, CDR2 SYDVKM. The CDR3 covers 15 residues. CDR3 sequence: CASRPPGQINQPQHF. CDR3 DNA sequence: TGTGCCAGCAGGCCCCCGGGACAGATAAATCAGCCCCAGCATTTT.

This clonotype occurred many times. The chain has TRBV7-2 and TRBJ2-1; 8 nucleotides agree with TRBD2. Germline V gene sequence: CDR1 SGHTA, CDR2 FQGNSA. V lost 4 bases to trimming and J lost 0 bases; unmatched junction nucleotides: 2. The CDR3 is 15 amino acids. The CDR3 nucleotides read TGTGCCAGCAGCTCCAGCGGGGGCTCCTACAATGAGCAGTTCTTC. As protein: CASSSSGGSYNEQFF.

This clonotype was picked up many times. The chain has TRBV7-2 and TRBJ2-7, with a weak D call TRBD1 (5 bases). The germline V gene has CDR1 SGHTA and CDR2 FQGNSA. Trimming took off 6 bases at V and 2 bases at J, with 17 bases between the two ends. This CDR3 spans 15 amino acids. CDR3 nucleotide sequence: TGTGCCAGCAGAGGGGCAGCCATTTTAACCTACGAGCAGTACTTC. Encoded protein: CASRGAAILTYEQYF. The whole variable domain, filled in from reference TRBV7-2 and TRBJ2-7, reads GAGVSQSPSNKVTEKGKDVELRCDPISGHTALYWYRQSLGQGLEFLIYFQGNSAPDKSGLPSDRFSAERTGGSVSTLTIQRTQQEDSAVYLCASRGAAILTYEQYFGPGTRLTVT.

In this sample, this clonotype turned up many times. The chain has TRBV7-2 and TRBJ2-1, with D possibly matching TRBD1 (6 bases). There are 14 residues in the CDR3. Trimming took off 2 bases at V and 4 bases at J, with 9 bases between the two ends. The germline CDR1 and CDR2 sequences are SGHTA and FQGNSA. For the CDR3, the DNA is TGTGCCAGCAGCTTACGCAGGGGATACAATGAGCAGTTCTTC. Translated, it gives CASSLRRGYNEQFF.

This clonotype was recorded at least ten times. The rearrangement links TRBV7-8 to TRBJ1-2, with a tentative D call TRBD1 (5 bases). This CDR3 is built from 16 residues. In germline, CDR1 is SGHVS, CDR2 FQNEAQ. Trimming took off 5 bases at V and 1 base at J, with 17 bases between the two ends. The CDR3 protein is CASSLLRGANNYGYTF. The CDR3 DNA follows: TGTGCCAGCAGCCTTTTAAGAGGGGCGAATAACTATGGCTACACCTTC.

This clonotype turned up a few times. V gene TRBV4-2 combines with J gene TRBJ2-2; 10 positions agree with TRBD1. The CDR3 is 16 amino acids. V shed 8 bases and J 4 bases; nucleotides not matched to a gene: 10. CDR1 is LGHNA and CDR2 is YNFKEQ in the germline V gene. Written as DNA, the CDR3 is TGTGCCAGCGAGCCCCTTGGACAGGGGGGCACCGGGGAGCTGTTTTTT. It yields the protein CASEPLGQGGTGELFF.

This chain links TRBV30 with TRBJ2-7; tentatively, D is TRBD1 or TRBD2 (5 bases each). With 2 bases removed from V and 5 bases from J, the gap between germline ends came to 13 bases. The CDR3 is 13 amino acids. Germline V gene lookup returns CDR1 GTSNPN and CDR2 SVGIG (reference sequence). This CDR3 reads CAWSQMGVDEQYF. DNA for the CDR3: TGTGCCTGGAGTCAGATGGGGGTGGACGAGCAGTACTTC.

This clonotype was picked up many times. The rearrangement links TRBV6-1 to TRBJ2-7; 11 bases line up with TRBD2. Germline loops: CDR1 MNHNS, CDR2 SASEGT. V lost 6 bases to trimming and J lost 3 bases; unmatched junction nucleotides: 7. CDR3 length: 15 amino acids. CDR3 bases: TGTGCCAGCAGCCTCGGACTAGCGGGCGACTACGAGCAGTACTTC. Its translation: CASSLGLAGDYEQYF.

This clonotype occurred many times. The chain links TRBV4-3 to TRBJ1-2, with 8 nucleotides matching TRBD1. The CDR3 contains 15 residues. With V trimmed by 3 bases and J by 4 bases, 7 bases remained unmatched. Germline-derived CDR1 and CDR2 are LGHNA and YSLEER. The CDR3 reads CASSQPGGAGYGYTF. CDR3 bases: TGCGCCAGCAGCCAGCCAGGGGGCGCAGGCTATGGCTACACCTTC.

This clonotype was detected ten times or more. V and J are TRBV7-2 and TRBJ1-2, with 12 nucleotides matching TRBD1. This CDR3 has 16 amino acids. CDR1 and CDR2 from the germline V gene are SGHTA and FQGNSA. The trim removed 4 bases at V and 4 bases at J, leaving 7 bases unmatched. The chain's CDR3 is CASSSGQGARIYGYTF. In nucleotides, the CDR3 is TGTGCCAGCAGCTCGGGACAGGGGGCACGTATCTATGGCTACACCTTC.

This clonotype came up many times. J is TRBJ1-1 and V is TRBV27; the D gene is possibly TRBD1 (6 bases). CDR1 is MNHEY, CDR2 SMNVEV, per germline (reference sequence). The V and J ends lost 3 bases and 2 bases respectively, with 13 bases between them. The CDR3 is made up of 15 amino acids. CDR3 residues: CASSFRPGANTEAFF. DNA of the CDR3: TGTGCCAGCAGTTTCCGTCCGGGGGCCAACACTGAAGCTTTCTTT.

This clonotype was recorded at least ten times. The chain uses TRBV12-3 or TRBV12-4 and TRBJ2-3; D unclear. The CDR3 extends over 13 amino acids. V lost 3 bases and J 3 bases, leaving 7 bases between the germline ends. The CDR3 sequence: CASSFWETDTQYF. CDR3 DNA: TGTGCCAGCAGTTTCTGGGAAACAGATACGCAGTATTTT.

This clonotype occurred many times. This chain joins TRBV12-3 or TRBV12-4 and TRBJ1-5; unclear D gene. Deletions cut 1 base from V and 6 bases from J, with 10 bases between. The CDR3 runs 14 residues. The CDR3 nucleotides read TGTGCCAGCAGTTTAGTTGAGGATTTTCAGCCCCAGCATTTT. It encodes CASSLVEDFQPQHF.

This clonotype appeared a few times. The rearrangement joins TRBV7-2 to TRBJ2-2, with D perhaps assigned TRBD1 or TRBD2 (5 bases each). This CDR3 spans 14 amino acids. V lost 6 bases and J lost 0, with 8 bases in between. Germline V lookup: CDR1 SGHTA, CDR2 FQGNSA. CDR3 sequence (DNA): TGTGCCAGCAGACGGGGCGCGAACACCGGGGAGCTGTTTTTT. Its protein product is CASRRGANTGELFF.

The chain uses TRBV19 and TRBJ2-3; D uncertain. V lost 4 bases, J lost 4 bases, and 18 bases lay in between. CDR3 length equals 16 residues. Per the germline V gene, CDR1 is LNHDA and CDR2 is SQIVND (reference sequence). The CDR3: CASSNIYPSTPDTQYF. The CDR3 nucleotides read TGTGCCAGTAGTAACATCTACCCTAGTACGCCAGATACGCAGTATTTT. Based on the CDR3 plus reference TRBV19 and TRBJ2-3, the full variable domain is DGGITQSPKYLFRKEGQNVTLSCEQNLNHDAMYWYRQDPGQGLRLIYYSQIVNDFQKGDIAEGYSVSREKKESFPLTVTSAQKNPTAFYLCASSNIYPSTPDTQYFGPGTRLTVL.

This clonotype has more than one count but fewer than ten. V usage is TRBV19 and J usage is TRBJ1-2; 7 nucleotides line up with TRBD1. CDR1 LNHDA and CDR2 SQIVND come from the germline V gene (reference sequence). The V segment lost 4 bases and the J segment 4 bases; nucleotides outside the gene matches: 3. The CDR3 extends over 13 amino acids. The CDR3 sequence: CASSTGDSYGYTF. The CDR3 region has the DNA TGTGCCAGTAGTACAGGGGACAGCTATGGCTACACCTTC.

CDR3 in amino acids: CASSMGQKNQPQHF. The CDR3 DNA follows: TGTGCCAGCAGCATGGGACAGAAGAATCAGCCCCAGCATTTT. The rearrangement uses TRBV6-5 and TRBJ1-5; TRBD1 matches 7 bases. CDR3 size: 14 residues. Germline V lookup: CDR1 MNHEY, CDR2 SVGAGI. The V gene end was trimmed by 6 bases and the J gene end by 4 bases; junction bases not matched to a gene: 6.